The sequence of this T cell receptor (beta chain) was determined in a study of patients and donors after allogeneic stem cell transplantation. This clonotype occurred a few times. Germline assignment: CDR1 DFQATT and CDR2 SNEGSKA (reference sequence). This CDR3 contains 14 residues. V was clipped by 0 bases and J by 2 bases; unmatched bases: 4. From the RT-PCR reads, TCRdb called clonotypes with MiXCR, one entry per CDR3 protein. Altogether about 230,000 distinct CDR3 sequences are present, 11% to 15% being singletons, with the ten largest covering approximately 10%. The receptor's source is a human donor who was either an allogeneic HSCT recipient or a stem cell or donor lymphocyte infusion donor (not recorded which). It is not recorded whose cells these are; they may come from a transplant donor. Sequences were obtained from blood, either unsorted or a sorted T cell fraction (not recorded which). The genes are TRBV20-1 and TRBJ2-7; TRBD2 matches 7 bases. In nucleotides, the CDR3 is TGCAGTGCTAGAGATGGACTAGATACCTACGAGCAGTACTTC. This gives the protein CSARDGLDTYEQYF.